Here is one TCR beta chain with its context. Its target is unknown. V shed 3 bases, J shed 3 bases, and the junction held 6 bases outside the gene matches. The length of the CDR3 is 15 residues. The sample is drawn from a study of vaccination effects on CD4 cells after COVID-19. Study summary: Antigen-specific CD4+ T cells were expanded with viral peptide pools in the ViraFEST assay before sequencing. Study-wide findings and caveats: Only a single clone (1 of 255 vaccine-induced clones in healthy vaccinees) cross-reacted with common cold coronaviruses. Clones from infection and from vaccination both contracted markedly late after vaccination.

Cultured cells yielded isolated CD4+ T cells after 10 days. Participants each got two BNT162b2 or mRNA-1273 vaccine doses. The authors replaced half the medium with IL-2 medium on days 3 and 7. TCRdb's copy holds only in-frame clones and misses some; the assay was immunoSEQ multiplex PCR. Of about 73,000 clones in the sample, nearly 75% were seen once. Sequences were derived from CD4+ T cells from PBMCs cultured without peptide, sampled after COVID-19 vaccination. The chain has TRBV23-1 and TRBJ2-7; 9 positions agree with TRBD1. TRBV23-1 is marked as an open reading frame, function uncertain. The clonotype originates from a human donor who received a COVID-19 vaccine. The CDR3 DNA reads as TGCGCCAGCAGTCACCACACGGGACAGGGCTACGAGCAGTACGTC. It encodes CASSHHTGQGYEQYV.